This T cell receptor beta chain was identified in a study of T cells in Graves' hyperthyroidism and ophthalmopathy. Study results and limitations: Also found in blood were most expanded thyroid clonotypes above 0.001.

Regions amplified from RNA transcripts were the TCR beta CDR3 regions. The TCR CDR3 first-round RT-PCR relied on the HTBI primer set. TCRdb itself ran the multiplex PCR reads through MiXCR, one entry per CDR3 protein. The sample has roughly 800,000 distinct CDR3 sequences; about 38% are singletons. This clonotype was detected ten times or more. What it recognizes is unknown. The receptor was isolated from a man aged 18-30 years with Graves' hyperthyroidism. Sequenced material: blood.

CDR3 bases: TGCAGCGTTGAATTGTTGTCAGGGGATTACAAAGAGACCCAGTACTTC. Amino acids: CSVELLSGDYKETQYF. The chain is built from TRBV29-1 and TRBJ2-5; D possibly corresponds to TRBD1 (6 bases). This CDR3 is built from 16 residues. Trimming shortened V by 2 bases and J by 3 bases, and 19 bases separated the two germline ends. Looked up from germline, CDR1 is SQVTM and CDR2 is ANQGSEA.